This entry concerns a single T cell receptor (beta chain). Its target is unknown. This entry is derived from a study of shared clonotypes between healthy human individuals. Findings and limits, study-wide: Clonotypes shared by all four donors outscored non-shared clonotypes in generation probability.

The naive CD8 subset, CD45RO-negative cells positively selected for CCR7, excluded terminally differentiated effector memory CD45RA+ cells. Germline CDR1 and CDR2: SGHKS and YYEKEE (reference sequence). This CDR3 contains 13 residues. V gave up 2 bases and J gave up 4 bases, with 8 bases separating them. Sequencing was performed with immunoSEQ multiplex PCR; in TCRdb, only in-frame clones are kept and a portion is missing. The sample consists of fewer than 850,000 clones, 90% to 98% of them appearing once. The material sequenced was naive CD8+ T cells sorted from blood. This chain joins TRBV5-5 and TRBJ2-3; D gene ambiguous. The receptor's source is a young man in good health. CDR3 bases: TGTGCCAGCAGCTTATTCGCGGCAGATACGCAGTATTTT. Amino acid sequence: CASSLFAADTQYF.